This TCR beta chain was observed in a study of blood T cell repertoires in COVID-19. Background on the study: Sites across the United States, Italy and Spain contributed samples from acute and convalescent COVID-19. T cells, B-cell-depleted T cells, or PBMCs supplied cDNA or gDNA.

Germline CDR1 reads SGHNT; CDR2 reads YYREEE (reference sequence). The CDR3 runs 15 residues. V lost 4 bases to trimming and J lost 8 bases; unmatched junction nucleotides: 12. The table lists this clone with many counts. Source study methods: How many nucleated cells were present was estimated from reference gene primer amplification. Produced via immunoSEQ multiplex PCR; TCRdb's table is partial and in-frame only. The V and J calls and clone size are taken from that table; D and trimming were inferred from the DNA. The repertoire holds tens of thousands of clones, with over 65% as singletons. This sequence was found in an older woman with acute or convalescent COVID-19. Sequences were obtained from peripheral blood. The chain is built from TRBV5-4 and TRBJ1-2; 9 bases align to TRBD1. This CDR3 reads CASSGRDRAVRGYTF. CDR3 DNA: TGTGCCAGCAGCGGTCGGGACAGGGCCGTTAGAGGCTACACCTTC. Full variable domain (remainder filled in from reference TRBV5-4 and TRBJ1-2): ETGVTQSPTHLIKTRGQQVTLRCSSQSGHNTVSWYQQALGQGPQFIFQYYREEENGRGNFPPRFSGLQFPNYSSELNVNALELDDSALYLCASSGRDRAVRGYTFGSGTRLTVV.